The 22 T cell receptor beta chains listed next were all sequenced from one sample in a study of shared T cell receptors in the human thymus (dated by TCRdb to the early 2020s). The library was made by the immunoSEQ multiplex PCR assay. TCRdb stores this immuneACCESS table with in-frame sequences only. Part of the clones is absent; in the studies checked, under half of the shortfall reflects unresolved V genes, and no reason is known for the rest. The sample records hundreds of thousands of clones, around 89% of which are singletons. The top ten hold over 0.008% of the sample. The same sample was also used in a study of human thymus T cells.

Sequenced sample: thymocytes. These receptors were collected from a boy younger than two with a congenital heart defect. Donor details come from another sample of the same person, matched by shared clones.

The chain employs TRBV11-2 and TRBJ2-7; the match to TRBD1 covers 8 bases. V lost 5 bases to trimming and J lost 2 bases; unmatched junction nucleotides: 5. The CDR3 has 14 residues. Germline-derived CDR1 and CDR2 are SGHAT and FQNNGV. The DNA of the CDR3 is TGTGCCAGCAGCGAAGACAGGGGCCCCTACGAGCAGTACTTC. Residues: CASSEDRGPYEQYF.

CDR3 sequence reads: CASSLEGSGSSTDTQYF. The DNA of the CDR3 is TGCGCCAGCAGCTTGGAGGGTTCGGGGTCGAGCACAGATACGCAGTATTTT. The gene calls are TRBV5-1 and TRBJ2-3; the D gene is possibly TRBD2 (5 bases). From germline, CDR1 is SGHRS and CDR2 YFSETQ. V was shortened by 0 bases and J by 0 bases, with 14 bases between the two germline ends. CDR3 size: 17 residues.

J is TRBJ2-7 and V is TRBV7-2; 12 nucleotides match TRBD2. Germline CDR1 SGHTA, CDR2 FQGNSA. Trimming cost V 5 bases and J 5 bases; bases outside gene matches: 13. CDR3 length: 17 residues. The CDR3 protein is CASSLRLAGVMSHEQYF. CDR3 nucleotide sequence: TGTGCCAGCAGCCTCCGACTAGCGGGAGTTATGAGCCACGAGCAGTACTTC.

The chain carries TRBV7-8 and TRBJ2-1; 8 nucleotides agree with TRBD2. In germline, CDR1 is SGHVS, CDR2 FQNEAQ. The CDR3 consists of 14 residues. V dropped 2 bases and J dropped 8; count of bases not matched to a gene: 5. In DNA, the CDR3 is TGTGCCAGCAGCTTACCAGCGGGAGTTCATGAGCAGTTCTTC. This sequence encodes CASSLPAGVHEQFF.

V is TRBV4-1 and J is TRBJ2-1, with TRBD2 matching 9 bases. CDR3 length: 14 residues. The trim removed 5 bases at V and 8 bases at J, leaving 7 bases unmatched. Per germline, CDR1 MGHRA and CDR2 YSYEKL. The CDR3 loop is CASSVGGTSYEQFF. The CDR3 DNA reads TGCGCCAGCAGCGTCGGAGGGACTAGCTATGAGCAGTTCTTC.

The CDR3 reads CASSLGDRDTYEQYF. The CDR3 DNA sequence: TGTGCCAGCAGCTTAGGCGACCGGGACACTTACGAGCAGTACTTC. J is TRBJ2-7 and V is TRBV7-3; D perhaps matches TRBD1 (6 bases). Trimming shortened V by 2 bases and J by 4 bases, and 15 bases separated the two germline ends. CDR1 SGHTA and CDR2 FQGTGA come from the germline V gene. This CDR3 has 15 residues.

This rearrangement joins TRBV7-4 to TRBJ2-3; D ambiguous. The CDR3 sequence is 11 residues long. CDR1 and CDR2 (germline): SGHVT, SQSDAQ. V gave up 4 bases and J gave up 11 bases, with 10 bases separating them. The CDR3, as DNA: TGTGCCAGCAGCTCCTCCCTAGGGCAGTATTTT. Amino acid sequence: CASSSSLGQYF. The variable domain in full, with the rest retrieved from reference TRBV7-4 and TRBJ2-3, is GAGVSQSPRYKVAKRGRDVALRCDSISGHVTLYWYRQTLGQGSEVLTYSQSDAQRDKSGRPSGRFSAERPERSVSTLKIQRTEQGDSAVYLCASSSSLGQYFGPGTRLTVL.

The rearrangement joins TRBV7-3 to TRBJ2-2; D gene uncertain. CDR3 size: 12 residues. The germline V gene encodes CDR1 SGHTA and CDR2 FQGTGA. Trimming removed 5 bases at V and 5 bases at J, with 6 bases between. DNA of the CDR3: TGTGCCAGCAGCCCACATACCGGGGAGCTGTTTTTT. Its translation is CASSPHTGELFF.

The chain recombines TRBV4-3 with TRBJ2-7, with a tentative D call TRBD2 (5 bases). The CDR3 is 15 amino acids. V lost 0 bases to trimming and J lost 2 bases, with 11 bases between them. Per the germline V gene, CDR1 is LGHNA and CDR2 is YSLEER. In nucleotides, the CDR3 is TGCGCCAGCAGCCAAGAGGCCCGGGGTCCCTACGAGCAGTACTTC. Translated, it gives CASSQEARGPYEQYF.

The chain recombines TRBV5-5 with TRBJ1-1; 11 bases agree with TRBD1. In germline, CDR1 is SGHKS, CDR2 YYEKEE (reference sequence). The CDR3 is 14 amino acids. J lost 5 bases, V lost 4 bases, and 4 bases had no gene match. The DNA for the CDR3 is TGTGCCAGCAGCGGACAGGGGGCGCAGACTGAAGCTTTCTTT. Translation gives CASSGQGAQTEAFF.

This clone came up once. The chain couples TRBV19 to TRBJ2-2, with a possible D match to TRBD1 (5 bases). The germline gives CDR1 LNHDA, CDR2 SQIVND (reference sequence). The ends were cut back, 6 bases at V and 0 bases at J, with 8 bases in the middle. This CDR3 spans 14 amino acids. CDR3 residues: CASRPDTNTGELFF. The CDR3 DNA reads TGTGCCAGTAGACCGGACACGAACACCGGGGAGCTGTTTTTT.

This sequence joins TRBV7-9 and TRBJ1-1; D not certain. The CDR3 consists of 13 residues. V was pared by 5 bases and J by 4 bases, with 11 bases between. CDR1 and CDR2 (germline): SEHNR, FQNEAQ (reference sequence). This CDR3 is CASSLPNGTEAFF. CDR3 bases: TGTGCCAGCAGCCTACCTAATGGCACTGAAGCTTTCTTT.

This clone was recorded only once. The CDR3 sequence is CASSPGGLAGVGREQYF. The CDR3 DNA sequence: TGCGCCAGCAGCCCCGGGGGACTAGCGGGAGTCGGACGCGAGCAGTACTTC. This sequence joins TRBV4-1 and TRBJ2-7, with TRBD2 matching 14 bases. The CDR3 contains 17 residues. V lost 4 bases to trimming and J lost 6 bases; unmatched junction nucleotides: 11. From germline, CDR1 is MGHRA and CDR2 YSYEKL.

This clone turned up a few times. The rearrangement uses TRBV7-9 and TRBJ2-1; a possible D gene is TRBD2 (5 bases). This CDR3 spans 15 amino acids. Germline-derived CDR1 and CDR2 are SEHNR and FQNEAQ (reference sequence). V shed 6 bases and J shed 4 bases, with 16 bases lying between them. This chain's CDR3 is CASRPPLRGYNEQFF. Here the CDR3 DNA reads TGTGCCAGCAGGCCCCCGCTCCGGGGTTACAATGAGCAGTTCTTC.

The genes are TRBV7-9 and TRBJ1-5; 10 bases line up with TRBD1. CDR1 is SEHNR and CDR2 is FQNEAQ in the germline V gene (reference sequence). The CDR3 runs to 18 residues. The trim removed 1 base at V and 0 bases at J, leaving 6 bases unmatched. The CDR3: CASSLEGDRGYSNQPQHF. DNA of the CDR3: TGTGCCAGCAGCTTAGAGGGGGACAGGGGCTATAGCAATCAGCCCCAGCATTTT.

The chain combines TRBV2 with TRBJ2-1; weak D call: TRBD1 (8 bases). CDR3 length equals 18 residues. Per germline, CDR1 SNHLY and CDR2 FYNNEI. Trimming took off 4 bases at V and 5 bases at J, with 24 bases between the two ends. The DNA of the CDR3 is TGTGCCAGCAGTGGGGCCCAACAGGGGGGAGGGCCCAACAATGAGCAGTTCTTC. This gives the protein CASSGAQQGGGPNNEQFF.

This clone was counted between two and nine times. The rearrangement uses TRBV28 and TRBJ2-7; D may be TRBD2 (6 bases). With 3 bases removed from V and 3 bases from J, the gap between germline ends came to 18 bases. This CDR3 contains 16 residues. Germline loops: CDR1 MDHEN, CDR2 SYDVKM. The CDR3 DNA follows: TGTGCCAGCAGTTTCTCCGGGTGGGTAGCGGACTACGAGCAGTACTTC. It translates to CASSFSGWVADYEQYF.

V gene TRBV4-3 combines with J gene TRBJ1-2, with 8 bases matching TRBD1. This CDR3 spans 17 amino acids. Per germline, CDR1 LGHNA and CDR2 YSLEER. V lost 0 bases, J lost 0 bases, and 6 bases stayed unmatched. Written as DNA, the CDR3 is TGCGCCAGCAGCCAAGAAATCGGGACAGGAGCTAACTATGGCTACACCTTC. This gives the protein CASSQEIGTGANYGYTF.

The J gene is TRBJ2-4, the V gene TRBV9; no reliable D call. Germline CDR1 reads SGDLS; CDR2 reads YYNGEE. The V end was cut by 2 bases, the J end by 3 bases, with 21 bases between. This CDR3 region has 18 residues. CDR3 DNA: TGTGCCAGCAGCGTTGAACCAACGCGGAAGTTAGGCAAAAACATTCAGTACTTC. This encodes CASSVEPTRKLGKNIQYF.

The chain couples TRBV5-1 to TRBJ2-1; D might be TRBD2 (6 bases). CDR3 size: 16 residues. The germline V gene has CDR1 SGHRS and CDR2 YFSETQ. The V end lost 0 bases, the J end lost 3 bases, and 13 bases lay between the germline ends. This CDR3 reads CASSLGVRRVYNEQFF. The CDR3 DNA reads as TGCGCCAGCAGCTTGGGGGTCCGGAGGGTCTACAATGAGCAGTTCTTC.

The chain has TRBV4-1 and TRBJ2-1, with 7 positions matching TRBD1. Germline V gene lookup returns CDR1 MGHRA and CDR2 YSYEKL. Losses at the gene ends were 0 bases for V and 5 bases for J; bases not matched to a gene: 4. The CDR3 runs to 15 residues. For the CDR3, the DNA is TGCGCCAGCAGCCAAGAGACAGGGTTACACAATGAGCAGTTCTTC. It yields the protein CASSQETGLHNEQFF.

The V call is TRBV6-4, the J call TRBJ2-1; possible D gene TRBD2, 5 bases. CDR1 and CDR2 (germline): MRHNA, SNTAGT. The ends were cut back, 0 bases at V and 9 bases at J, with 12 bases in the middle. The CDR3 covers 14 residues. CDR3 protein: CASSDSSRGTEQFF. The CDR3 region has the DNA TGTGCCAGCAGTGACTCGAGTCGGGGTACTGAGCAGTTCTTC.